One sample yielded the 2 T cell receptor beta chains listed below, sequenced in a study of control samples from healthy donors and cancer patients. The table came from immunoSEQ multiplex PCR; TCRdb's copy has only in-frame clones and leaves some out. The table has around 70,000 clones, approximately 94% seen once. The sample taken for sequencing was blood. These receptors were collected from a woman aged 25 to 39 in good health.

This chain uses TRBV10-1 with TRBJ1-5; D uncertain. In germline, CDR1 is WNHNN, CDR2 SYGVQD (reference sequence). Between the trimmed V and J ends, which lost 8 bases and 0 bases, there was a span of 11 bases. This CDR3 is built from 14 residues. CDR3 sequence reads: CASQPGNSNQPQHF. In nucleotides, the CDR3 is TGCGCCAGCCAACCTGGGAATAGCAATCAGCCCCAGCATTTT.

Written as DNA, the CDR3 is TGTGCCAGCAGTCCAACGGGGTACACTGAAGCTTTCTTT. Translating it yields CASSPTGYTEAFF. The rearrangement uses TRBV6-5 and TRBJ1-1; unclear D gene. Looked up from germline, CDR1 is MNHEY and CDR2 is SVGAGI. This CDR3 is 13 amino acids long. Trimming cost V 5 bases and J 3 bases, with 10 bases left between them.